This T cell receptor beta chain was identified during a study of cytomegalovirus exposure and HLA in healthy donors. The PCR employed 60 Vbeta primers together with 13 Jbeta primers. TCRdb keeps only in-frame clones here, not all; method: immunoSEQ multiplex PCR. The sample includes about 110,000 clones, about 83% of them seen just once. This TCR derives from a female donor in good health and CMV-seropositive. The sequenced material came from PBMCs.

The CDR3 loop reads CASSAGLAANNEQFF. CDR3 bases: TGTGCCAGCAGCGCCGGACTAGCGGCTAACAATGAGCAGTTCTTC. The chain employs TRBV14 and TRBJ2-1, with TRBD2 matching over 10 bases. CDR3 length equals 15 residues. Germline V gene lookup returns CDR1 SGHDN and CDR2 FVKESK. The junction had 6 bases not matched to a gene; V was cut back by 5 bases and J by 5 bases. Supplemented by reference TRBV14 and TRBJ2-1, the full variable domain reads EAGVTQFPSHSVIEKGQTVTLRCDPISGHDNLYWYRRVMGKEIKFLLHFVKESKQDESGMPNNRFLAERTGGTYSTLKVQPAELEDSGVYFCASSAGLAANNEQFFGPGTRLTVL.